The clone carrying this T cell receptor (beta chain) was observed a few times. In the source study's methods: Estimation of nucleated cell counts was performed using reference gene primer amplification. Only in-frame clones appear in the TCRdb table, and some are missing; sequencing was by immunoSEQ multiplex PCR. V and J calls plus clone size are reproduced from that table; the DNA served to infer D and trimming. The sample has 250,000 or so clones, 70% to 90% seen once. These data are taken from a study of blood T cell repertoires in COVID-19. Study details: Sites across the United States, Italy and Spain contributed samples from acute and convalescent COVID-19.

The CDR3 has 13 amino acids. V dropped 5 bases and J dropped 4 bases, with 12 bases sitting between them. Germline V CDR1 and CDR2: MNHEY, SVGEGT. The V call is TRBV6-2 or TRBV6-3, the J call TRBJ2-7; weak D call: TRBD2 (6 bases). Sequenced material: peripheral blood. This receptor was obtained from an elderly man with acute or convalescent COVID-19. CDR3 coding DNA: TGTGCCAGCAGTCGCCTAGCGACATACGAGCAGTACTTC. Translated, it gives CASSRLATYEQYF.